The source of this TCR beta chain is a study of cytotoxic CD8 clonotypes in ibrutinib-treated CLL. As for the study in general: The response samples were taken once patients had been treated for a median of approximately twelve months, range 6 to 36.

The CDR3 runs to 12 residues. Trimming cost V 0 bases and J 2 bases, with 3 bases left between them. CDR1 SGHNT and CDR2 YYREEE come from the germline V gene (reference sequence). Comment on this clone: Its antigen is not identified.

Libraries were prepared by immunoSEQ multiplex PCR; TCRdb keeps only in-frame clonotypes and omits some of them. The repertoire consists of hundreds of thousands of clones, with 60% to 75% occurring once and the leading ten covering 15%. General study results and limits: For progressing versus sustained-remission patients, sampling times were not the same. Public clonotypes proved infrequent, and on treatment they shrank or remained steady. Clonality rose at ibrutinib response and fell back toward baseline at progression.

The chain employs TRBV5-4 and TRBJ2-7; no clear D gene. The source was PBMCs, collected after 24 months of ibrutinib treatment. The sequence was obtained from a human donor with chronic lymphocytic leukemia. The CDR3, as DNA: TGTGCCAGCAGCTTGGGGGCCTACGAGCAGTACTTC. This sequence encodes CASSLGAYEQYF. The full variable domain, rest sourced from reference TRBV5-4 and TRBJ2-7, is ETGVTQSPTHLIKTRGQQVTLRCSSQSGHNTVSWYQQALGQGPQFIFQYYREEENGRGNFPPRFSGLQFPNYSSELNVNALELDDSALYLCASSLGAYEQYFGPGTRLTVT.